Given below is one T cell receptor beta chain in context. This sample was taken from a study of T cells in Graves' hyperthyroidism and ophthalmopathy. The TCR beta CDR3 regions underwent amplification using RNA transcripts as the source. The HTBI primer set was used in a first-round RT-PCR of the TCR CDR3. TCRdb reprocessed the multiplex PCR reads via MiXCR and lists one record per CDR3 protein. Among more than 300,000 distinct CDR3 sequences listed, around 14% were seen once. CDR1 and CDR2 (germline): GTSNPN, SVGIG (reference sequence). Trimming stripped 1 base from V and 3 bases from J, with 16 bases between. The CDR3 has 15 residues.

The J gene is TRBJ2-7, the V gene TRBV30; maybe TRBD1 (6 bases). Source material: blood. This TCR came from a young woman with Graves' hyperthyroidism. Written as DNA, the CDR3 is TGTGCCTGGAGTGCTGTCGGACAGAATTACTACGAGCAGTACTTC. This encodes CAWSAVGQNYYEQYF.